Presented here are 21 T cell receptor beta chains from one specimen sequenced in a study of identical twins. TCRdb re-called the 5' RACE reads with MiXCR, one entry per CDR3 protein. Of roughly 1,500,000 distinct CDR3 sequences in the sample, around 29% are singletons; the top ten hold about 0.27%. Sequencing input: cord blood. The receptor source for this set is a newborn girl in good health.

The chain employs TRBV12-3 or TRBV12-4 and TRBJ2-5; 13 bases are a match to TRBD2. This CDR3 has 14 amino acids. Losses at the gene ends were 6 bases for V and 11 bases for J; bases not matched to a gene: 9. This chain's CDR3 is CASSLIGTSGTQYF. DNA for the CDR3: TGTGCCAGCAGCCTTATCGGGACTAGCGGGACACAGTACTTC.

Many counts were recorded for this clonotype. V is TRBV20-1 and J is TRBJ2-7; no clear D gene. Germline V gene sequence: CDR1 DFQATT, CDR2 SNEGSKA (reference sequence). The CDR3 contains 11 residues. V was cut by 3 bases and J by 1 base, with 4 bases left in between. CDR3 residues: CSASASYEQYF. The DNA of the CDR3 is TGCAGTGCTAGTGCGTCCTACGAGCAGTACTTC.

This clonotype has a count of ten or more. V and J are TRBV29-1 and TRBJ1-2; the D is unclear. This CDR3 has 9 amino acids. The V gene lost 4 bases and the J gene lost 7 bases, with 4 bases spanning the gap. Per germline, CDR1 SQVTM and CDR2 ANQGSEA. The CDR3 sequence is CSVGSGYTF. CDR3 DNA: TGCAGCGTTGGGTCTGGCTACACCTTC.

This chain links TRBV7-6 with TRBJ1-1; D is perhaps TRBD1 (6 bases). Germline assignment: CDR1 SGHVS and CDR2 FNYEAQ. Trimming stripped 5 bases from V and 4 bases from J, with 17 bases between. The CDR3 contains 15 residues. The CDR3 sequence is CASSTYQGRGTEAFF. In nucleotides, the CDR3 is TGTGCCAGCAGCACGTACCAGGGGAGGGGCACTGAAGCTTTCTTT.

The chain uses TRBV6-4 and TRBJ1-5, with 9 bases aligning to TRBD1. The germline CDR1 and CDR2 sequences are MRHNA and SNTAGT. The CDR3 runs to 17 residues. The junction had 16 bases not matched to a gene; V was cut back by 6 bases and J by 7 bases. CDR3 sequence (DNA): TGTGCCAGCAGGAAAACCTTACAGGGGGCGCCAAGGCAGCCCCAGCATTTT. Amino acids: CASRKTLQGAPRQPQHF.

Notes on this clonotype: A junction boundary mismatches the germline segment, possibly from a read error. The chain employs TRBV7-9 and TRBJ1-2; D perhaps matches TRBD1 (6 bases). The germline V gene encodes CDR1 SEHNR and CDR2 FQNEAQ (reference sequence). This CDR3 contains 13 residues. The CDR3 nucleotides are TGTGCCAGCAACTTAGGGGGGCACTATGGCTACACCTTC. Translated: CASNLGGHYGYTF.

This clonotype came up a few times. The rearrangement uses TRBV9 and TRBJ1-2; TRBD1 matches at 8 bases. Per germline, CDR1 SGDLS and CDR2 YYNGEE. The CDR3 has 14 residues. Germline trimming cut 0 bases from V and 3 bases from J; bases unmatched to any gene: 1. The CDR3 coding sequence is TGTGCCAGCAGCGTAGCAGGGGGCGACTATGGCTACACCTTC. As protein: CASSVAGGDYGYTF.

The sample holds many counts of this clonotype. The chain has TRBV4-2 and TRBJ1-2; D is uncertain. Germline V lookup: CDR1 LGHNA, CDR2 YNFKEQ. The CDR3 loop spans 16 amino acids. Trimming left V 0 bases short and J 4 bases short, with 15 bases between. CDR3 sequence (DNA): TGTGCCAGCAGCCAAGATCGAAGGAGGGCCCTCTATGGCTACACCTTC. It yields the protein CASSQDRRRALYGYTF.

The chain uses TRBV3-1 and TRBJ2-4, with D perhaps TRBD2 (7 bases). With 2 bases removed from V and 13 bases from J, the gap between germline ends came to 21 bases. This CDR3 is built from 15 residues. Germline V gene lookup returns CDR1 LGHDT and CDR2 YNNKEL (reference sequence). DNA of the CDR3: TGTGCCAGCAGCCAAACTCCCCAAGGGGGAGGGGAGCAGTACTTC. Its translation: CASSQTPQGGGEQYF.

J is TRBJ2-2 and V is TRBV24-1, with 10 positions matching TRBD2. Germline trimming cut 5 bases from V and 2 bases from J; bases unmatched to any gene: 7. CDR3 length equals 17 residues. CDR1 is KGHDR, CDR2 SFDVKD, per germline. The chain's CDR3 is CATSAWTSGHNTGELFF. CDR3 nucleotide sequence: TGTGCCACCAGTGCCTGGACTAGCGGCCACAACACCGGGGAGCTGTTTTTT.

The chain carries TRBV9 and TRBJ2-1; 7 positions agree with TRBD2. The J call is doubtful: the DNA matches TRBJ2-7 better. CDR1 and CDR2 (germline): SGDLS, YYNGEE. The CDR3 has 16 residues. CDR3 bases: TGTGCCAGCAGCGTAGAACTAGCGACCTCCTACAATGAGCAGTACTTC. It codes for CASSVELATSYNEQYF.

The chain carries TRBV20-1 and TRBJ2-3; possibly TRBD2 for D (6 bases). Germline lookup yields CDR1 DFQATT and CDR2 SNEGSKA (reference sequence). V lost 2 bases and J lost 6, with 15 bases in between. The CDR3 runs to 14 residues. DNA of the CDR3: TGCAGTGCTAGACCGTTGACTAGAGAGGATACGCAGTATTTT. It is translated as CSARPLTREDTQYF.

J is TRBJ1-1 and V is TRBV2, with 7 positions matching TRBD1. Per the germline V gene, CDR1 is SNHLY and CDR2 is FYNNEI. V trimming: 5 bases; J trimming: 7 bases; junction bases outside the gene matches: 22. The CDR3 is 18 amino acids. CDR3 in amino acids: CASSPNPWSGGRGSEAFF. The DNA of the CDR3 is TGTGCCAGCAGTCCAAACCCCTGGTCAGGGGGGCGCGGTAGTGAAGCTTTCTTT.

The V call is TRBV20-1, the J call TRBJ1-5; D unresolved. Germline V lookup: CDR1 DFQATT, CDR2 SNEGSKA (reference sequence). V lost 6 bases, J lost 3 bases, and 15 bases lay in between. There are 14 residues in the CDR3. CDR3 protein: CSALLGSTNQPQHF. The DNA of the CDR3 is TGCAGTGCGCTCCTAGGGTCAACCAATCAGCCCCAGCATTTT.

This clonotype occurred a few times. This rearrangement joins TRBV5-6 to TRBJ2-3; 10 nucleotides align to TRBD2. CDR1 SGHDT and CDR2 YYEEEE come from the germline V gene. The CDR3 extends over 17 amino acids. With V trimmed by 3 bases and J by 8 bases, 15 bases remained unmatched. CDR3 DNA: TGTGCCAGCAGCTCGTACTTGAGCGGGAGGGCCCTGGGTACGCAGTATTTT. Translated: CASSSYLSGRALGTQYF.

A few counts support this clonotype. V usage is TRBV21-1 and J usage is TRBJ1-6. TRBV21-1 represents a pseudogene. This CDR3 has 14 residues. CDR3 bases: TGTGCCAGCCTGGAGAGGAGGTATAATTCACCCCTCCACTTT. Encoded protein: CASLERRYNSPLHF.

In the case of this clonotype: At one boundary the junction diverges from the germline segment, which might be a read error. The CDR3 here is CVSSLEGPLGKNIQYF. CDR3 in DNA: TGTGTCAGCAGCTTGGAGGGGCCATTAGGCAAAAACATTCAGTACTTC. The chain couples TRBV5-4 to TRBJ2-4, with a possible D match to TRBD2 (6 bases). The germline V gene encodes CDR1 SGHNT and CDR2 YYREEE (reference sequence). This CDR3 has 16 residues.

This clonotype showed up just a few times. The chain combines TRBV2 with TRBJ2-3, with no clear D. V was shortened by 5 bases and J by 2 bases, with 20 bases between the two germline ends. In germline, CDR1 is SNHLY, CDR2 FYNNEI. CDR3 size: 17 residues. The CDR3 loop is CASSRSVVPVPTDTQYF. Here the CDR3 DNA reads TGTGCCAGCAGTCGGAGCGTTGTTCCCGTTCCCACAGATACGCAGTATTTT.

There are many counts of this clonotype. The chain combines TRBV29-1 with TRBJ2-1; 7 bases align to TRBD2. Trimming cost V 3 bases and J 3 bases; bases outside gene matches: 8. Germline values: CDR1 SQVTM, CDR2 ANQGSEA. The CDR3 is 15 residues long. In DNA, the CDR3 is TGCAGCGTTGAGGGGTCTAGCGGCAGCTACAATGAGCAGTTCTTC. Encoded protein: CSVEGSSGSYNEQFF.

The chain combines TRBV29-1 with TRBJ1-5, with a weak D call TRBD1 (6 bases). This CDR3 is 15 amino acids long. Trimming took off 4 bases at V and 2 bases at J, with 15 bases between the two ends. CDR1 SQVTM and CDR2 ANQGSEA come from the germline V gene. The CDR3 here is CSVAPGAGGNQPQHF. CDR3 DNA sequence: TGCAGCGTTGCCCCGGGGGCCGGAGGCAATCAGCCCCAGCATTTT.

A single count supports this clonotype. The V call is TRBV11-2, the J call TRBJ2-1; D call uncertain. CDR1 SGHAT and CDR2 FQNNGV come from the germline V gene. The CDR3 is 10 amino acids. Trimming shortened V by 8 bases and J by 7 bases, and 6 bases separated the two germline ends. The CDR3 sequence is CASFHNEQFF. The CDR3 DNA is TGTGCCAGCTTCCATAATGAGCAGTTCTTC.